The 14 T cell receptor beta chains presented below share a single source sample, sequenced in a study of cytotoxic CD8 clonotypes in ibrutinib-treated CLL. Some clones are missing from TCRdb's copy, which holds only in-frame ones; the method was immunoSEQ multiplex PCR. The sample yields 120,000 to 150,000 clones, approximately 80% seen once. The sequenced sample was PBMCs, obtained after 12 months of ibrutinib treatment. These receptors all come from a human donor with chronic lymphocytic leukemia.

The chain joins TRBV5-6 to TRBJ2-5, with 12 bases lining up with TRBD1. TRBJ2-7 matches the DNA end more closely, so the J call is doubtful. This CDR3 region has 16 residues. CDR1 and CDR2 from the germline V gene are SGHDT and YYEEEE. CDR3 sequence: CASSLLGQGAVDEQYF. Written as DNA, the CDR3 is TGTGCCAGCAGCTTGTTGGGACAGGGGGCGGTAGACGAGCAGTACTTC.

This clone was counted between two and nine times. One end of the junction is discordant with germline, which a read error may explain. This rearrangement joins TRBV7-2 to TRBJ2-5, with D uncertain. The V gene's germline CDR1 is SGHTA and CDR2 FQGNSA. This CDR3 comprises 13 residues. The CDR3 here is CASSLDNQATQYF. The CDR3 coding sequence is TGTGCCAGCAGCTTAGATAACCAAGCGACCCAGTACTTC.

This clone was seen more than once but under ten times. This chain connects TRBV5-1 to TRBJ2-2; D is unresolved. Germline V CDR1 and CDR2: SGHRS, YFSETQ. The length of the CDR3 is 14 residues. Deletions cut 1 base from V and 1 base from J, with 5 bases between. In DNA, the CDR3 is TGCGCCAGCAGCTTGTCAGGGAACACCGGGGAGCTGTTTTTT. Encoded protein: CASSLSGNTGELFF.

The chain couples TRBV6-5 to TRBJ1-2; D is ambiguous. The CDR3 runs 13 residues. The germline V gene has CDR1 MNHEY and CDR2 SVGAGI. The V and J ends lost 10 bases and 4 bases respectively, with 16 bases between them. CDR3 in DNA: TGTGCCACCCAACAGCGGGGAGGCTATGGCTACACCTTC. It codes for CATQQRGGYGYTF.

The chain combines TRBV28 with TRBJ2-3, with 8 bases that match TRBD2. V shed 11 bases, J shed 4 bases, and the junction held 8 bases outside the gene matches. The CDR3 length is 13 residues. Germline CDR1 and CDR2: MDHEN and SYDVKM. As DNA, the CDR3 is TGTGCCTGGAGCGGGAGTACCGCAGATACGCAGTATTTT. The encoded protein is CAWSGSTADTQYF.

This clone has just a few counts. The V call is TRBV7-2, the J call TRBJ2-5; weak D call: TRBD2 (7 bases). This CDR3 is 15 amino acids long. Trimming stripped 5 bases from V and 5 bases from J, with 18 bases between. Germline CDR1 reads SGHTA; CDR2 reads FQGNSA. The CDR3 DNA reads TGTGCCAGCAGCGGCGGCGGGGGCCTAGCGGAGACCCAGTACTTC. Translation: CASSGGGGLAETQYF. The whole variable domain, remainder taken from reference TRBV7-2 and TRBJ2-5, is GAGVSQSPSNKVTEKGKDVELRCDPISGHTALYWYRQSLGQGLEFLIYFQGNSAPDKSGLPSDRFSAERTGGSVSTLTIQRTQQEDSAVYLCASSGGGGLAETQYFGPGTRLLVL.

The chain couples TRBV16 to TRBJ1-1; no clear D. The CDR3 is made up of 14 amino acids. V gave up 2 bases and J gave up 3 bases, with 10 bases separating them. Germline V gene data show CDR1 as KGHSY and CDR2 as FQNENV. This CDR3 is CASSQPRGDTEAFF. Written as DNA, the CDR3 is TGTGCCAGCAGCCAACCACGAGGTGACACTGAAGCTTTCTTT.

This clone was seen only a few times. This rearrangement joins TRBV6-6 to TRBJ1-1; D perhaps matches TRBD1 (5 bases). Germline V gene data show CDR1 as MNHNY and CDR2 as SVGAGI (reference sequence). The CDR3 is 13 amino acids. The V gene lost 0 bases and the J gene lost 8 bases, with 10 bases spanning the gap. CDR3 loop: CASSYSQGSEAFF. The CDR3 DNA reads TGTGCCAGCAGTTACTCTCAGGGCTCAGAAGCTTTCTTT.

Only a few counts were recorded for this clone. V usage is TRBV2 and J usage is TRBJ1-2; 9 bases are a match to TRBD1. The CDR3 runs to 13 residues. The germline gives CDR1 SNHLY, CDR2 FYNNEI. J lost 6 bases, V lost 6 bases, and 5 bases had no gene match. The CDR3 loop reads CASRAGTGNGYTF. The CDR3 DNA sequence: TGTGCCAGCAGAGCCGGGACAGGGAATGGCTACACCTTC.

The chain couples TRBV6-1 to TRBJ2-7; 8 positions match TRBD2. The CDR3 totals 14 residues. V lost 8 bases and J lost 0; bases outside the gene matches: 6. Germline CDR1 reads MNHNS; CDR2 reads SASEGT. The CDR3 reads CASGRGASSYEQYF. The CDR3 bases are TGTGCCAGCGGGCGGGGGGCAAGCTCCTACGAGCAGTACTTC.

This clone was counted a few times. The DNA for the CDR3 is TGTGCCAGCAGCCGGACTAGCGGGAGCCGGGAGACCCAGTACTTC. Protein product: CASSRTSGSRETQYF. The V call is TRBV7-2, the J call TRBJ2-5, with 13 bases identical to TRBD2. Germline V gives CDR1 SGHTA, CDR2 FQGNSA. This CDR3 comprises 15 residues. V lost 5 bases to trimming and J lost 5 bases; unmatched junction nucleotides: 5.

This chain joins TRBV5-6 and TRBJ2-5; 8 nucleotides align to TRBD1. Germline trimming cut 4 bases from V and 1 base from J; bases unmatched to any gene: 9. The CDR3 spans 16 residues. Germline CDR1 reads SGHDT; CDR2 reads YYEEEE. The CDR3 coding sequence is TGTGCCAGCAGCCCGCAGGGGCAGGGGGCCCAAGAGACCCAGTACTTC. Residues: CASSPQGQGAQETQYF.

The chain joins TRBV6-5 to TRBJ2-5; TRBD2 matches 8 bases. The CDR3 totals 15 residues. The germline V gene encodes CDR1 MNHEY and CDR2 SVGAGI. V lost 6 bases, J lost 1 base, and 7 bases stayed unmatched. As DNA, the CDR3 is TGTGCCAGCAGCCCCCGCGCGGGGGGCCAAGAGACCCAGTACTTC. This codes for CASSPRAGGQETQYF.

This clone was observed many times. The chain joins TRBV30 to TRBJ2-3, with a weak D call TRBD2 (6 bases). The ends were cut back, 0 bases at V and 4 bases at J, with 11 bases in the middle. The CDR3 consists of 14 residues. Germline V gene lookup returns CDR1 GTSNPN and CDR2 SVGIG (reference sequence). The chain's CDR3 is CAWSVHGGADTQYF. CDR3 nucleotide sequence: TGTGCCTGGAGTGTACACGGCGGGGCAGATACGCAGTATTTT.